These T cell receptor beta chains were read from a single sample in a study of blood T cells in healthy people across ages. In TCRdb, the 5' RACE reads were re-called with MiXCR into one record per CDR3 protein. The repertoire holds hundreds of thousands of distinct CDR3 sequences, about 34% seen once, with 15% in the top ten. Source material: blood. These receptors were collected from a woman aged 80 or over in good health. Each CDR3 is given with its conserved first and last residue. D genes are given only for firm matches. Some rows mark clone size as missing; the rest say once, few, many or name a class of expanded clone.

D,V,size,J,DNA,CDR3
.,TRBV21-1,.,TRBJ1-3,TGTGCCAGCAGCAATCAGACAGGGAGCTCTGGAAACACCATATATTTT,CASSNQTGSSGNTIYF
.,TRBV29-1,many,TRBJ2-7,TGCAGCGCCCGCGTGGGGGGACACAACTCCTACGAGCAGTACTTC,CSARVGGHNSYEQYF
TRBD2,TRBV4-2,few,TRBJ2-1,TGTGCCAGCAGCCAAGATGCAGCGGGGGCCTACAATGAGCAGTTCTTC,CASSQDAAGAYNEQFF
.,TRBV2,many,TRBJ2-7,TGTGCCAGCAGTGATGTGGCTCCCGGGGCGTACGAGCAGTACTTC,CASSDVAPGAYEQYF
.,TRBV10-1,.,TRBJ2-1,TGCGCCAGCAGTGCCCTTGGCCAGGGGAGGGTTGACAATGAGCAGTTCTTC,CASSALGQGRVDNEQFF
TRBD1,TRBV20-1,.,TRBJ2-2,TGCAATGCTAGAGAACCGGGACAGAGGAACACCGGGGAGCTGTTTTTT,CNAREPGQRNTGELFF
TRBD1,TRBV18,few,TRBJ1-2,TGTGCCAGCTCCGCCCTGACAGGGGATACCTATGGCTACACCTTC,CASSALTGDTYGYTF
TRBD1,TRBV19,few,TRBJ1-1,TGTGCCAGTATTCGACAGGGGAACAGTGTTTCTGAAGCTTTCTTT,CASIRQGNSVSEAFF
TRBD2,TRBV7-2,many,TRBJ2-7,TGTGCCAGCAGCTCCCGGCGGGGGTTAAGCTCCTACGAGCAGTACTTC,CASSSRRGLSSYEQYF
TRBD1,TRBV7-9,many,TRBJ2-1,TGTGCCAGCAGCTTAGCTCAGGGGGCCACGAGACGTGAGCAGTTCTTC,CASSLAQGATRREQFF
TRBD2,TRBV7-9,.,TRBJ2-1,TGTGCGGTGAAGGGACTAGCGGACCAGAGCTCCTACAATGAGCAGTTCTTC,CAVKGLADQSSYNEQFF
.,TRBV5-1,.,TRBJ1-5,TGCGCCAGCAGCCCTGATGCGGGGCAGCAGCCCCAGCATTTT,CASSPDAGQQPQHF
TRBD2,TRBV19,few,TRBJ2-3,TGTGCCAGCGCGGGGGGAAATCTATTTGGTACGCAGTATTTT,CASAGGNLFGTQYF
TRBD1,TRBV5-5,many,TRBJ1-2,TGTGCCAGCAGCCTGACAGGGGAGGGTGGCTACACCTTC,CASSLTGEGGYTF
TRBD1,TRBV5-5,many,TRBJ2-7,TGTGCCAGCAGCCCCGGGACAGGGCCCACCTACGAGCAGTACTTC,CASSPGTGPTYEQYF
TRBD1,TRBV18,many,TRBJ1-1,TGTGCCAGCTCACCCCTTCCGACTGGGGGACAGGGGGCGATGAACACTGAAGCTTTCTTT,CASSPLPTGGQGAMNTEAFF
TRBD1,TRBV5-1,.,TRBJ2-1,TGCGCCGGCAGCTTACAACGGACAGGGATCTACAATGAGCAGTTCTTC,CAGSLQRTGIYNEQFF
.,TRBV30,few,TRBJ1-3,TGTGCCTGGAACGTCGGGGGCCCCTCTGGAAACACCATATATTTT,CAWNVGGPSGNTIYF
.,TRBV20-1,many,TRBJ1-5,TGCAGTGCTAGATTCTACGGGCCGGCGCAGCCCCAGCATTTT,CSARFYGPAQPQHF
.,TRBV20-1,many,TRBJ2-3,TGCAGTGCATATTGGGGGGGGACAGAAAGCACAGATACGCAGTATTTT,CSAYWGGTESTDTQYF
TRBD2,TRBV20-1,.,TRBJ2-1,TGCAGTGCTATAACCGGGCTAGCGGGAGGGTACAATGAGCAGTTCTTC,CSAITGLAGGYNEQFF
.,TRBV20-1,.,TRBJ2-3,TGCAGTGCTAGTTACGACGCGGGGAGAACAGATACGCAGTATTTT,CSASYDAGRTDTQYF
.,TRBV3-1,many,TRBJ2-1,TGTGCCAGCAGCCAAGCCGGACTCAGGAATGAGCAGTTCTTC,CASSQAGLRNEQFF
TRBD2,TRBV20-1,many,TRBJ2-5,TGCAGTGCTAGAGACGCGACTAGCCCACAAGAGACCCAGTACTTC,CSARDATSPQETQYF
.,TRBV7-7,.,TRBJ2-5,TGTGCTAGCAGCTTAGAGGGACTTTTCCAAGAGACCCAGTACTTC,CASSLEGLFQETQYF
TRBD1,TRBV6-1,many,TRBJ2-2,TGTGCCAGCAGCCCCGATAGGACAGGGGGCCGGAACACCGGGGAGCTGTTTTTT,CASSPDRTGGRNTGELFF
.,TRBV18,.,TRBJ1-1,TGTGCCAGCTCACCAGGGTCGCGGCAGAACACTGAAGCTTTCTTT,CASSPGSRQNTEAFF
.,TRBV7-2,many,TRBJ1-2,TGTGCCAGCAGCAACGACCACTATGGCTACACCTTC,CASSNDHYGYTF
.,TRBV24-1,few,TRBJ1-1,TGTGCCACCAGACCCCACGCAATGAACACTGAAGCTTTCTTT,CATRPHAMNTEAFF
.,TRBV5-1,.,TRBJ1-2,TGCGCCAGCAGCTTGGGGTATCCAGGGAGTGATGGCTACACCTTC,CASSLGYPGSDGYTF
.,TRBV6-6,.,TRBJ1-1,TGTGCCAGCAGCCTCCCGGGGGATGAAGCTTTCTTT,CASSLPGDEAFF
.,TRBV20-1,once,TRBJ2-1,TGCAGTGCTACTGAGAAAGAGCAGTTCTTC,CSATEKEQFF
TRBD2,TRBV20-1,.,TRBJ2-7,TGCAGTGCTAGATTGTTAGCGGGGGGTGACTACAATGAGCAGTACTTC,CSARLLAGGDYNEQYF
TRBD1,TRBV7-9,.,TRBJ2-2,TGTGCCAGCAGAGACAGGGCCGGGGAGCTGTTTTTT,CASRDRAGELFF
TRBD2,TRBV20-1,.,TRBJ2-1,TGCAGTGCTAGAGACCACGTTGGTAGCGGGAGACCAAGTGAGCAGTTCTTC,CSARDHVGSGRPSEQFF
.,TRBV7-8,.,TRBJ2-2,TGTGCCAGCAGCCCCATAGGGAACACCGGGGAGCTGTTTTTT,CASSPIGNTGELFF
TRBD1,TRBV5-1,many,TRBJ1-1,TGCGCCAGCAGCACCCGGACAGGGGGAAGGGTGAACACTGAAGCTTTCTTT,CASSTRTGGRVNTEAFF
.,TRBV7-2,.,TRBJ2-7,TGTGCCAGCAGCTTTCTTGGGCCTTTCTACGAGCAGTACTTC,CASSFLGPFYEQYF
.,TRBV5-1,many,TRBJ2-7,.,CASSFGPGAPEQYF